The rows below give T cell receptor beta chains drawn from one sample of a study of early T cells in non-severe SARS-CoV-2 infection. TCRdb processed the 5' RACE reads anew with MiXCR; each CDR3 protein has one entry. The sample includes about 18,000 distinct CDR3 sequences, 4.5% to 6.5% of them seen just once. The sequenced sample was whole blood. All receptors come from an adult who was a healthcare worker with PCR-confirmed SARS-CoV-2 infection or an uninfected control (not recorded which). CDR3s include the opening cysteine and the closing phenylalanine or tryptophan. D genes are given only for firm matches. Size values are once, few and many counts, or a class for expanded clones, and some rows have none.

size	length	V	J	D	DNA	CDR3
medium-sized	13	TRBV19	TRBJ2-1	NA	TGTGCCAGTAACGCGGAATGGGATCGTGAGCAGTTCTTC	CASNAEWDREQFF
many	17	TRBV20-1	TRBJ1-1	NA	TGCAGTGCTAGAGAGCAGTCACATAGTAGTATGAACACTGAAGCTTTCTTT	CSAREQSHSSMNTEAFF
many	19	TRBV6-5	TRBJ2-3	TRBD2	TGTGCCAGCAGTTACCGTCCTCCGGGACTAGCGGGGACCACAGATACGCAGTATTTT	CASSYRPPGLAGTTDTQYF
many	16	TRBV29-1	TRBJ2-6	TRBD2	TGCAGCGTTGAGACTAGCGGGAGTGCTGGGGCCAACGTCCTGACTTTC	CSVETSGSAGANVLTF
few	12	TRBV12-3/TRBV12-4	TRBJ1-2	NA	TGTGCCAGCAGTACAGGTCCCTATGGCTACACCTTC	CASSTGPYGYTF
NA	13	TRBV29-1	TRBJ1-4	NA	TGCAGCGTTGTGGCAGGGTATTCTGAAAAACTGTTTTTT	CSVVAGYSEKLFF
many	15	TRBV18	TRBJ2-7	TRBD1	TGTGCCAGCTCACTTACCGGGACAGGGGCCCTCGAGCAGTACTTC	CASSLTGTGALEQYF
many	17	TRBV7-6	TRBJ2-2	NA	TGTGCCAGCAGCTTAGCCGCAGGACTAGGGGGCACCGGGGAGCTGTTTTTT	CASSLAAGLGGTGELFF
NA	14	TRBV7-8	TRBJ1-2	TRBD1	TGTGCCAGCACCGCCGGGACAGGCCCCCTTGGCTACACCTTC	CASTAGTGPLGYTF
many	11	TRBV12-3/TRBV12-4	TRBJ2-3	NA	TGTGCCAGCAGTCCCTCAGGATCGCAGTATTTT	CASSPSGSQYF
many	14	TRBV27	TRBJ1-1	NA	TGTGCCAGCAGTTTCTGGAGGGATAACACTGAAGCTTTCTTT	CASSFWRDNTEAFF
medium-sized	13	TRBV6-5	TRBJ1-1	NA	TGTGCCAGCAGTTACGATTCGCGGATTGAAGCTTTCTTT	CASSYDSRIEAFF
many	15	TRBV7-9	TRBJ2-5	NA	TGTGCCAGCAGCTTAGTGGTGGCGAGCCAAGAGACCCAGTACTTC	CASSLVVASQETQYF
many	14	TRBV24-1	TRBJ2-5	NA	TGTGCCACCAGTGAGAGGGGGGCCCGTGAGACCCAGTACTTC	CATSERGARETQYF
many	14	TRBV4-1	TRBJ1-3	NA	TGCGCCAGCAGCCAAGCGGACTCTGGAAACACCATATATTTT	CASSQADSGNTIYF